Below, one TCR beta chain is given with its context. The antigen is undetermined. This sample was taken from a study of cytomegalovirus exposure and HLA in healthy donors. The PCR made use of 60 Vbeta and 13 Jbeta primers. Data came from immunoSEQ multiplex PCR; TCRdb stores just in-frame clones and leaves some out. Among 180,000 or so clones, roughly 80% were seen once, and the ten largest hold approximately 0.8%. With 1 base removed from V and 7 bases from J, the gap between germline ends came to 11 bases. Germline loops: CDR1 SGDLS, CDR2 YYNGEE. This CDR3 has 13 amino acids. Nominally healthy donors were sampled, though unrecorded immune exposures were likely. General study points: Follow-up analysis later connected one missense variant in DCLRE1C with trimming of TCR beta V- and J-genes. A highly shared variant cluster was judged a likely technical artifact.

The clonotype originates from a woman in her late teens or twenties in good health and CMV-seronegative. Sequences were obtained from PBMCs. The V gene is TRBV9, the J gene TRBJ1-1; no clear D. The CDR3 loop reads CASSVPAGIEAFF. For the CDR3, the DNA is TGTGCCAGCAGCGTACCAGCCGGGATTGAAGCTTTCTTT.